Each of the 20 T cell receptor beta chains below was sequenced from the same sample in a study of shared clonotypes between healthy human individuals. Using immunoSEQ multiplex PCR, the repertoire was profiled, and TCRdb retains in-frame clones only, with some absent. Among millions of clones listed, just over 90% were seen once. The sample was naive CD4+ T cells sorted from blood. Subset described: CD45RA+ positively selected. Receptor source: a man younger than 35 in good health.

The rearrangement uses TRBV7-2 and TRBJ2-3; TRBD1 might be the D (6 bases). This CDR3 is 14 amino acids long. The germline gives CDR1 SGHTA, CDR2 FQGNSA. V was clipped by 5 bases and J by 6 bases, with 15 bases between them. CDR3 residues: CASSPVRGSDTQYF. For the CDR3, the DNA is TGTGCCAGCAGCCCCGTTAGGGGGTCTGATACGCAGTATTTT.

The rearrangement links TRBV15 to TRBJ2-1; possible D gene TRBD2, 6 bases. This CDR3 spans 14 amino acids. Germline CDR1 LNHNV, CDR2 YYDKDF (reference sequence). V lost 2 bases and J lost 4, with 9 bases in between. The CDR3 DNA sequence: TGTGCCACCAGCAGAAAACTAGCTTACAATGAGCAGTTCTTC. Its protein is CATSRKLAYNEQFF.

This chain links TRBV4-1 with TRBJ2-5; D is perhaps TRBD1 (6 bases). CDR3 length: 15 amino acids. V lost 0 bases and J lost 4, with 12 bases in between. CDR1 and CDR2 from the germline V gene are MGHRA and YSYEKL. CDR3 sequence (DNA): TGCGCCAGCAGCCAAGATTTGGCAGGGGTAGAGACCCAGTACTTC. Translated, it gives CASSQDLAGVETQYF.

DNA for the CDR3: TGTGCCAGTACTTTCTCTCGGGCCAGCACTGAAGCTTTCTTT. This translates into CASTFSRASTEAFF. This chain joins TRBV19 and TRBJ1-1; D gene ambiguous. The germline gives CDR1 LNHDA, CDR2 SQIVND (reference sequence). Trimming removed 7 bases from V and 4 bases from J, with 16 bases in between. The CDR3 sequence is 14 residues long.

Turning to this clone: The sample has other DNA sequences that encode this CDR3 too. V usage is TRBV9 and J usage is TRBJ2-1, with D perhaps matching TRBD1 (7 bases). Germline CDR1 is SGDLS and CDR2 is YYNGEE. V was pared by 0 bases and J by 0 bases, with 10 bases between. The CDR3 consists of 16 residues. The CDR3 loop is CASSVAGGSSYNEQFF. CDR3 DNA sequence: TGTGCCAGCAGCGTAGCAGGGGGGAGCTCCTACAATGAGCAGTTCTTC. The full variable domain, in which reference TRBV9 and TRBJ2-1 provide the parts outside the CDR3, is DSGVTQTPKHLITATGQRVTLRCSPRSGDLSVYWYQQSLDQGLQFLIQYYNGEERAKGNILERFSAQQFPDLHSELNLSSLELGDSALYFCASSVAGGSSYNEQFFGPGTRLTVL.

This chain uses TRBV18 with TRBJ1-2; D is ambiguous. The germline V and J ends were trimmed by 2 bases and 8 bases, with 24 bases remaining between them. From germline, CDR1 is KGHSH and CDR2 LQKENI. The CDR3 is 17 residues long. CDR3 region: CASSPNLLRSSAMGYTF. Here the CDR3 DNA reads TGTGCCAGCTCACCAAATCTCCTGCGGTCTTCAGCTATGGGCTACACCTTC. The full variable domain, completed using reference TRBV18 and TRBJ1-2, is NAGVMQNPRHLVRRRGQEARLRCSPMKGHSHVYWYRQLPEEGLKFMVYLQKENIIDESGMPKERFSAEFPKEGPSILRIQQVVRGDSAAYFCASSPNLLRSSAMGYTFGSGTRLTVV.

This rearrangement joins TRBV10-3 to TRBJ2-3; TRBD1 matches at 10 bases. This CDR3 contains 15 residues. In germline, CDR1 is ENHRY, CDR2 SYGVKD. The V segment lost 2 bases and the J segment 4 bases; nucleotides outside the gene matches: 3. CDR3 sequence: CAISERQGAADTQYF. DNA for the CDR3: TGTGCCATCAGTGAGCGACAGGGGGCCGCAGATACGCAGTATTTT.

The V gene is TRBV18, the J gene TRBJ2-7; 7 nucleotides match TRBD1. There are 18 residues in the CDR3. With 0 bases clipped from V and 5 bases from J, the junction kept 16 bases outside the gene matches. Germline CDR1 is KGHSH and CDR2 is LQKENI. The CDR3 spells CASSPPRSPGGWRNEQYF. In DNA form, the CDR3 reads TGTGCCAGCTCACCACCGAGGTCGCCAGGGGGTTGGAGAAACGAGCAGTACTTC.

The chain is built from TRBV10-3 and TRBJ2-3, with TRBD2 matching 9 bases. With V trimmed by 4 bases and J by 6 bases, 11 bases remained unmatched. The CDR3 sequence is 16 residues long. The germline gives CDR1 ENHRY, CDR2 SYGVKD. The CDR3 nucleotides are TGTGCCATCAGTGCCCTCGCGGGGGGGGCCGGGGATACGCAGTATTTT. Its protein product is CAISALAGGAGDTQYF.

This sequence joins TRBV19 and TRBJ1-5; possible D gene TRBD1, 5 bases. The CDR3 has 15 residues. The germline gives CDR1 LNHDA, CDR2 SQIVND (reference sequence). V lost 4 bases, J lost 2 bases, and 12 bases lay in between. CDR3 region: CASSTTVYGNQPQHF. The CDR3 DNA is TGTGCCAGTAGTACGACAGTCTATGGCAATCAGCCCCAGCATTTT.

The rearrangement links TRBV6-5 to TRBJ2-2; 10 bases match TRBD2. In germline, CDR1 is MNHEY, CDR2 SVGAGI. The J segment lost 8 bases and the V segment lost 5 bases, leaving 8 bases of the junction unmatched. The CDR3 sequence is 15 residues long. The CDR3 protein is CASSHLAGELGELFF. The CDR3 nucleotides read TGTGCCAGCAGTCACCTAGCGGGAGAGTTGGGGGAGCTGTTTTTT.

This clone appeared a single time. J is TRBJ2-7 and V is TRBV30, with D possibly TRBD1 on 5 matching bases. Germline assignment: CDR1 GTSNPN and CDR2 SVGIG (reference sequence). V was clipped by 3 bases and J by 0 bases, with 12 bases between them. The CDR3 is 14 residues long. The CDR3 loop reads CAWRSGMSSYEQYF. For the CDR3, the DNA is TGTGCCTGGAGATCAGGGATGAGCTCCTACGAGCAGTACTTC.

The V gene is TRBV6-5, the J gene TRBJ2-7; possibly TRBD2 for D (6 bases). Per the germline V gene, CDR1 is MNHEY and CDR2 is SVGAGI. The CDR3 totals 13 residues. The ends were cut back, 5 bases at V and 3 bases at J, with 11 bases in the middle. The CDR3 is CASSSADYYEQYF. CDR3 in DNA: TGTGCCAGCAGTAGCGCGGACTACTACGAGCAGTACTTC.

The V and J genes are TRBV4-1 and TRBJ1-5; 11 nucleotides agree with TRBD1. The trim removed 4 bases at V and 2 bases at J, leaving 7 bases unmatched. This CDR3 contains 17 residues. Germline values: CDR1 MGHRA, CDR2 YSYEKL. For the CDR3, the DNA is TGCGCCAGCAGCCTCGGGACAGGGGGGCGCGGCAATCAGCCCCAGCATTTT. Protein sequence: CASSLGTGGRGNQPQHF.

J is TRBJ2-2 and V is TRBV5-1, with 9 bases aligning to TRBD1. Germline CDR1 SGHRS, CDR2 YFSETQ. The CDR3 is made up of 16 amino acids. V lost 0 bases to trimming and J lost 1 base; unmatched junction nucleotides: 1. CDR3 nucleotides: TGCGCCAGCAGCTTGGGACAGGGGGAGAACACCGGGGAGCTGTTTTTT. As protein: CASSLGQGENTGELFF. The full variable domain, in which reference TRBV5-1 and TRBJ2-2 provide the parts outside the CDR3, is KAGVTQTPRYLIKTRGQQVTLSCSPISGHRSVSWYQQTPGQGLQFLFEYFSETQRNKGNFPGRFSGRQFSNSRSEMNVSTLELGDSALYLCASSLGQGENTGELFFGEGSRLTVL.

The chain recombines TRBV7-9 with TRBJ1-1, with D hard to call. The CDR3 extends over 13 amino acids. CDR1 and CDR2 (germline): SEHNR, FQNEAQ (reference sequence). V lost 5 bases and J lost 3, with 10 bases in between. The CDR3 region is CASSPLRDTEAFF. CDR3 nucleotide sequence: TGTGCCAGCAGCCCCTTAAGGGACACTGAAGCTTTCTTT.

CDR3 residues: CASSSGGASYEQYF. The CDR3, as DNA: TGTGCCAGCAGCTCCGGAGGAGCCTCCTACGAGCAGTACTTC. The rearrangement links TRBV5-4 to TRBJ2-7; D is possibly TRBD2 (5 bases). The V end lost 3 bases, the J end lost 0 bases, and 10 bases lay between the germline ends. The CDR3 runs to 14 residues. CDR1 and CDR2 from the germline V gene are SGHNT and YYREEE (reference sequence).

This chain links TRBV19 with TRBJ2-7; D gene ambiguous. V dropped 1 base and J dropped 0 bases, with 7 bases sitting between them. The CDR3 length is 14 residues. In germline, CDR1 is LNHDA, CDR2 SQIVND (reference sequence). CDR3 region: CASSIAGASYEQYF. The CDR3 coding sequence is TGTGCCAGTAGTATAGCTGGAGCCTCCTACGAGCAGTACTTC.

CDR3 bases: TGTGCCAGCAGTTTAAGACAGGGCCAGTATTCACCCCTCCACTTT. Its translation: CASSLRQGQYSPLHF. The rearrangement uses TRBV28 and TRBJ1-6, with TRBD1 matching 7 bases. CDR1 MDHEN and CDR2 SYDVKM come from the germline V gene. Losses at the gene ends were 2 bases for V and 8 bases for J; bases not matched to a gene: 6. CDR3 length equals 15 residues.

This clone was seen a single time. The rearrangement joins TRBV4-2 to TRBJ2-3, with 8 bases identical to TRBD2. CDR1 and CDR2 (germline): LGHNA, YNFKEQ. The V and J ends lost 1 base and 3 bases, in that order; junction bases with no gene match: 6. The CDR3 covers 16 residues. CDR3 loop: CASSQGIAGLTDTQYF. Here the CDR3 DNA reads TGTGCCAGCAGCCAAGGGATAGCGGGGTTGACAGATACGCAGTATTTT.